These 9 T cell receptor beta chains originate from one sample sequenced in a study of shared clonotypes between healthy human individuals. Sequenced by immunoSEQ multiplex PCR; TCRdb stores in-frame clones only, minus some. The sample comprises 600,000 to 700,000 clones, 73% of which are singletons, and around 1.7% rests with the top ten. Sequencing was done on a sample of memory CD4+ T cells sorted from blood. Subset in this sample: CD45RA-negative fraction. Source of these receptors: a woman younger than 45 in good health.

In this sample, this clone turned up a few times. Other nucleotide sequences in the sample specify the same CDR3. The chain combines TRBV5-4 with TRBJ2-7, with a tentative D call TRBD1 (6 bases). Germline V CDR1 and CDR2: SGHNT, YYREEE (reference sequence). There are 14 residues in the CDR3. V was clipped by 4 bases and J by 0 bases, with 11 bases between them. The CDR3, as DNA: TGTGCCAGCAGCCGAGACAGGAGCTCCTACGAGCAGTACTTC. This translates into CASSRDRSSYEQYF.

The genes are TRBV18 and TRBJ2-1, with D maybe TRBD2 (5 bases). V was cut by 3 bases and J by 0 bases, with 18 bases left in between. The V gene's germline CDR1 is KGHSH and CDR2 LQKENI. The CDR3 totals 18 residues. The DNA for the CDR3 is TGTGCCAGCTCACCTTTCAATGGAACGGGGAGCTCCTACAATGAGCAGTTCTTC. This sequence encodes CASSPFNGTGSSYNEQFF.

The rearrangement links TRBV7-9 to TRBJ2-2; 16 bases map to TRBD2. Germline-derived CDR1 and CDR2 are SEHNR and FQNEAQ (reference sequence). Losses at the gene ends were 3 bases for V and 2 bases for J; bases not matched to a gene: 6. CDR3 size: 19 residues. The CDR3 bases are TGTGCCAGCAGCTTCCCGGGACTAGCGGGAGGGCCCAACACCGGGGAGCTGTTTTTT. Translated: CASSFPGLAGGPNTGELFF.

The V and J genes are TRBV27 and TRBJ2-3; 10 nucleotides agree with TRBD2. The CDR3 has 17 residues. Losses at the gene ends were 3 bases for V and 4 bases for J; bases not matched to a gene: 10. Germline V gene sequence: CDR1 MNHEY, CDR2 SMNVEV (reference sequence). The CDR3, as DNA: TGTGCCAGCAGTTTCAGATTAGTAGGACTAGCGGCAGATACGCAGTATTTT. This gives the protein CASSFRLVGLAADTQYF.

The chain combines TRBV28 with TRBJ2-7, with TRBD2 as a possible D gene (6 bases). CDR3 length: 16 residues. Germline V lookup: CDR1 MDHEN, CDR2 SYDVKM. Trimming took off 5 bases at V and 2 bases at J, with 19 bases between the two ends. The CDR3 here is CASSLRDLPATYEQYF. The CDR3 nucleotides are TGTGCCAGCAGTCTCAGGGACTTACCAGCCACCTACGAGCAGTACTTC.

For this clone: The same CDR3 also results from other DNA sequences found in this sample. The CDR3 DNA follows: TGTGCCTGGAGTGGCACGGTCTATGGCTACACCTTC. Its translation: CAWSGTVYGYTF. This rearrangement joins TRBV30 to TRBJ1-2; D ambiguous. There are 12 residues in the CDR3. The germline V gene has CDR1 GTSNPN and CDR2 SVGIG (reference sequence). The V gene lost 1 base and the J gene lost 4 bases, with 7 bases spanning the gap.

This clone has only a few counts. The V and J genes are TRBV23-1 and TRBJ2-7; possibly TRBD1 for D (6 bases). TRBV23-1 is filed as an ORF, its function uncertain. Trimming stripped 1 base from V and 3 bases from J, with 13 bases between. The CDR3 runs 15 residues. CDR3 amino acids: CASSQFHEQGYEQYF. CDR3 sequence (DNA): TGCGCCAGCAGTCAATTCCATGAACAGGGCTACGAGCAGTACTTC.

This sequence joins TRBV12-5 and TRBJ2-2; TRBD2 agrees at 7 bases. V shed 4 bases and J 4 bases; nucleotides not matched to a gene: 18. Germline values: CDR1 LGHNT, CDR2 FRNRAP. CDR3 length: 19 residues. The CDR3 reads CASGWFHPGIGGVTGELFF. The CDR3 DNA reads as TGTGCTAGTGGTTGGTTCCACCCGGGTATTGGGGGGGTCACCGGGGAGCTGTTTTTT.

The chain couples TRBV6-5 to TRBJ2-3; 9 bases align to TRBD2. This CDR3 is built from 14 residues. V shed 3 bases, J shed 4 bases, and the junction held 2 bases outside the gene matches. The germline V gene has CDR1 MNHEY and CDR2 SVGAGI. The CDR3: CASSYSGRADTQYF. CDR3 coding DNA: TGTGCCAGCAGTTATAGCGGGAGAGCAGATACGCAGTATTTT.